This T cell receptor beta chain was retrieved from a study of early T cells in non-severe SARS-CoV-2 infection. In the study overall: Whole-blood bulk RNA, unsorted, was sequenced, and chains were unpaired. Regarding the study as a whole: VDJdb-based annotation leaned toward anti-spike CD8 responses and missed private and CD4 specificities.

This clonotype came up many times. Its antigen is currently unknown. Molecules of cDNA were individually given unique molecular identifiers that were attached to them. TCRdb analysed the 5' RACE reads with MiXCR anew, one entry per CDR3 protein. The sample includes some 96,000 distinct CDR3 sequences, approximately 10% of them seen just once. CDR1 is LGHNA and CDR2 is YNFKEQ in the germline V gene. Trimming stripped 1 base from V and 3 bases from J, with 21 bases between. The CDR3 consists of 18 residues. The TCR was taken from an adult who was a healthcare worker with PCR-confirmed SARS-CoV-2 infection or an uninfected control (not recorded which). The V gene is TRBV4-2, the J gene TRBJ1-1; D not certain. The sample in question was whole blood, obtained at baseline. For the CDR3, the DNA is TGTGCCAGCAGCCAAGTAGGTCCAACATGGGGTTCGCACACTGAAGCTTTCTTT. Protein sequence: CASSQVGPTWGSHTEAFF.